This TCR beta chain originates from a study of blood T cells in healthy people across ages. A sample-barcoded 5' primer and a J-beta primer mix were used in a second PCR of roughly 6 to 12 cycles. TCRdb itself ran the 5' RACE reads through MiXCR, one entry per CDR3 protein. The data contain about 670,000 distinct CDR3 sequences, more than 45% of them singletons. The sample holds one count of this clonotype. The receptor comes from a woman of 80 years or more in good health. The sample comprised blood.

The CDR3 here is CASSQERGGSGGVGTQYF. The CDR3 DNA is TGTGCCAGCAGCCAAGAACGAGGGGGTAGCGGGGGGGTTGGGACCCAGTACTTC. The chain links TRBV3-1 to TRBJ2-7; TRBD2 agrees at 11 bases. TRBJ2-5 matches the DNA end more closely, so the J call is doubtful. Germline lookup yields CDR1 LGHDT and CDR2 YNNKEL (reference sequence). CDR3 length equals 18 residues.